This T cell receptor (beta chain) stems from a study of T cell responses to AZD1222 COVID-19 vaccine. For this clone: Its target is not known.

Generated by immunoSEQ multiplex PCR, the TCRdb table keeps only in-frame clones and is missing some. The data contain about 120,000 clones, 70% to 90% of them seen just once; the ten biggest clones take up 2.4%. J was trimmed by 4 bases and V by 0 bases; bases with no gene match: 4. Per the germline V gene, CDR1 is SGDLS and CDR2 is YYNGEE. The CDR3 runs 15 residues. Findings of the study overall: Recipients of two AZD1222 doses showed rising Spike-specific TCR breadth and depth. Donor demographics were predominantly white British with a female majority; clonal diversity may be underestimated.

The chain recombines TRBV9 with TRBJ2-1; the match to TRBD2 covers 7 bases. The sample in question was peripheral blood, obtained on day 0 of AZD1222 vaccination. The sequence derives from an adult in good health. CDR3 DNA sequence: TGTGCCAGCAGCGTAGCGCCTAGCGGATACAATGAGCAGTTCTTC. Protein: CASSVAPSGYNEQFF. The whole variable domain, filled in from reference TRBV9 and TRBJ2-1, reads DSGVTQTPKHLITATGQRVTLRCSPRSGDLSVYWYQQSLDQGLQFLIQYYNGEERAKGNILERFSAQQFPDLHSELNLSSLELGDSALYFCASSVAPSGYNEQFFGPGTRLTVL.